This is a list of T cell receptor beta chains from one sample in a study of technical replicates of blood from a handful of donors. Only in-frame clones appear in the TCRdb table, and some are missing; sequencing was by immunoSEQ multiplex PCR. The sample includes fewer than 80,000 clones, under 90% of them seen just once. The sequenced material came from PBMCs. Receptors originate from a human donor in good health. Some clones in this sample may be carry-over from other donors' samples. Both conserved end residues are part of each CDR3. Fields, in order: J gene, V gene, D gene, CDR3 protein, CDR3 DNA. A D gene is named only where the DNA matches it firmly.

TRBJ2-2 | TRBV9 | . | CASSTPGATGELFF | TGTGCCAGCAGCACCCCAGGGGCCACCGGGGAGCTGTTTTTT
TRBJ1-5 | TRBV2 | . | CASSQDSSNQPQHF | TGTGCCAGCAGTCAGGACAGTAGCAATCAGCCCCAGCATTTT
TRBJ2-5 | TRBV5-1 | TRBD2 | CASSAGLAETQYF | TGCGCCAGCAGCGCGGGACTAGCCGAGACCCAGTACTTC
TRBJ2-5 | TRBV7-9 | . | CASSMSVGSGETQYF | TGTGCCAGCAGCATGTCCGTCGGATCCGGGGAGACCCAGTACTTC
TRBJ1-1 | TRBV5-1 | . | CASAPGAGAMNTEAFF | TGCGCCAGCGCTCCTGGGGCAGGAGCAATGAACACTGAAGCTTTCTTT
TRBJ1-4 | TRBV7-9 | TRBD1 | CASSLDRGNEKLFF | TGTGCCAGCAGCTTAGACAGGGGTAATGAAAAACTGTTTTTT
TRBJ2-7 | TRBV7-9 | TRBD1 | CASSYGTGFYEQYF | TGTGCCAGCAGCTACGGGACAGGGTTCTACGAGCAGTACTTC
TRBJ1-4 | TRBV9 | . | CASSVVGRGLVSEKLFF | TGTGCCAGCAGCGTAGTTGGCAGGGGCTTAGTAAGTGAAAAACTGTTTTTT
TRBJ1-2 | TRBV27 | . | CASSLLGTPLRDGYTF | TGTGCCAGCAGTTTATTGGGGACACCCCTTAGGGATGGCTACACCTTC
TRBJ2-7 | TRBV7-8 | . | CASSYRTTYYEQYF | TGTGCCAGCAGCTACCGGACTACGTACTACGAGCAGTACTTC